The 20 T cell receptor beta chains below were found in one sample sequenced in a study of T cells in Graves' hyperthyroidism and ophthalmopathy (dated by TCRdb to between 2017 and 2020). Libraries were prepared through multiplex PCR. This sample was sequenced with an Illumina HiSeq 2000. The TCR beta CDR3 regions were amplified from RNA transcripts. A first-round RT-PCR of the TCR CDR3 used the HTBI primer set with the Qiagen OneStep RT-PCR kit. The public sequencing data were trimmed at Q25 with fastp and processed into clonotypes with MiXCR by TCRdb, which kept only in-frame beta chains. A single entry per CDR3 protein holds the most common genes and DNA from its merged rows. For this sample the table gives roughly 500,000 distinct CDR3 sequences, of which 22% were detected only once. The leading ten clones occupy approximately 49% of the sample. The specimen sequenced was blood. These receptors were taken from a woman in her sixties or seventies with Graves' ophthalmopathy.

The J gene is TRBJ2-1, the V gene TRBV11-2; a weak D match, TRBD1 (6 bases). The germline V gene has CDR1 SGHAT and CDR2 FQNNGV. The CDR3 runs to 15 residues. V shed 1 base and J shed 3 bases, with 10 bases lying between them. CDR3 coding DNA: TGTGCCAGCAGCTTAGGACAGGTCATCTACAATGAGCAGTTCTTC. Amino acid sequence: CASSLGQVIYNEQFF.

With respect to this clonotype: A read error may produce the germline difference seen at one junction end. CDR3 in amino acids: CATSGLGLRAFF. The CDR3 DNA follows: TGTGCCACCAGTGGTTTGGGGCTGAGAGCTTTCTTT. The rearrangement uses TRBV24-1 and TRBJ1-1; D perhaps matches TRBD1 (5 bases). Germline CDR1 and CDR2: KGHDR and SFDVKD. The CDR3 loop spans 12 amino acids.

This clonotype was detected only a few times. J is TRBJ1-5 and V is TRBV15; tentatively, D is TRBD1 (5 bases). Trimming pared 8 bases from V and 3 bases from J, leaving 8 bases between. This CDR3 has 12 residues. The germline V gene has CDR1 LNHNV and CDR2 YYDKDF (reference sequence). Here the CDR3 DNA reads TGTGCCACCGGCGGGGCCAATCAGCCCCAGCATTTT. It codes for CATGGANQPQHF.

This clonotype was seen a few times. The CDR3 spells CSVEGQGVNNEQFF. Written as DNA, the CDR3 is TGCAGCGTTGAAGGTCAGGGTGTCAACAATGAGCAGTTCTTC. This rearrangement joins TRBV29-1 to TRBJ2-1, with D tentatively TRBD1 (5 bases). Trimming stripped 1 base from V and 5 bases from J, with 12 bases between. Germline V lookup: CDR1 SQVTM, CDR2 ANQGSEA. This CDR3 region has 14 residues.

The chain is built from TRBV10-1 and TRBJ2-2, with D unclear. With 8 bases removed from V and 4 bases from J, the gap between germline ends came to 14 bases. The CDR3 is 14 residues long. Germline CDR1 WNHNN, CDR2 SYGVQD (reference sequence). The CDR3 DNA follows: TGCGCCAGCCACCCTGGGGATCTCACCGGGGAGCTGTTTTTT. Translation: CASHPGDLTGELFF.

This clonotype was seen many times. The CDR3 is CASSQFGISYEQYF. In DNA form, the CDR3 reads TGTGCCAGCAGCCAATTTGGGATCTCCTACGAGCAGTACTTC. J is TRBJ2-7 and V is TRBV3-1; D not resolved. CDR1 is LGHDT and CDR2 is YNNKEL in the germline V gene (reference sequence). Trimming stripped 2 bases from V and 0 bases from J, with 8 bases between. The CDR3 length is 14 residues.

This clonotype was counted between two and nine times. This CDR3 is CASSGRTGATEAFF. Here the CDR3 DNA reads TGTGCCAGCAGCGGACGGACAGGGGCCACTGAAGCTTTCTTT. The chain is built from TRBV3-1 and TRBJ1-1; 9 bases line up with TRBD1. The ends lost 5 bases at V and 4 bases at J; junction bases unmatched: 5. The CDR3 is made up of 14 amino acids. Germline V gene lookup returns CDR1 LGHDT and CDR2 YNNKEL (reference sequence).

V gene TRBV20-1 combines with J gene TRBJ2-5; the match to TRBD2 covers 8 bases. V was clipped by 6 bases and J by 4 bases; unmatched bases: 7. This CDR3 has 13 residues. CDR1 is DFQATT, CDR2 SNEGSKA, per germline (reference sequence). CDR3 sequence reads: CSAPLLAGETQYF. The DNA for the CDR3 is TGCAGTGCCCCTCTCCTAGCGGGAGAGACCCAGTACTTC.

This clonotype was detected ten times or more. The chain employs TRBV7-3 and TRBJ2-5, with D possibly being TRBD1 (6 bases). Trimming took off 2 bases at V and 6 bases at J, with 16 bases between the two ends. Germline assignment: CDR1 SGHTA and CDR2 FQGTGA. This CDR3 region has 15 residues. CDR3 in amino acids: CASSLGGQGWQTQYF. CDR3 bases: TGTGCCAGCAGCTTAGGGGGTCAGGGGTGGCAGACCCAGTACTTC. The entire variable domain, with the rest obtained from reference TRBV7-3 and TRBJ2-5, is as follows: GAGVSQTPSNKVTEKGKYVELRCDPISGHTALYWYRQSLGQGPEFLIYFQGTGAADDSGLPNDRFFAVRPEGSVSTLKIQRTERGDSAVYLCASSLGGQGWQTQYFGPGTRLLVL.

This chain joins TRBV30 and TRBJ1-1; no definite D call. Germline CDR1 GTSNPN, CDR2 SVGIG (reference sequence). The V end lost 2 bases, the J end lost 7 bases, and 11 bases lay between the germline ends. The CDR3 covers 12 residues. The CDR3 DNA sequence: TGTGCCTGGAGTCTGCTGGGCCTTGAAGCTTTCTTT. Translated: CAWSLLGLEAFF.

The sample holds a few counts of this clonotype. The chain combines TRBV6-1 with TRBJ1-2, with D perhaps matching TRBD1 (6 bases). The CDR3 is made up of 14 amino acids. CDR1 is MNHNS, CDR2 SASEGT, per germline. V shed 6 bases and J shed 7 bases, with 18 bases lying between them. CDR3 bases: TGTGCCAGCAGGAAAGACAGGCTCTATAGTGGCTACACCTTC. Amino acids: CASRKDRLYSGYTF.

This clonotype has a count of ten or more. The chain has TRBV20-1 and TRBJ1-1; D is possibly TRBD1 (5 bases). V gave up 0 bases and J gave up 4 bases, with 21 bases separating them. The CDR3 loop spans 17 amino acids. The germline gives CDR1 DFQATT, CDR2 SNEGSKA (reference sequence). The chain's CDR3 is CSARDLFQGGGFTEAFF. DNA for the CDR3: TGCAGTGCTAGAGATTTGTTCCAGGGTGGCGGCTTCACTGAAGCTTTCTTT.

Ten or more counts support this clonotype. The CDR3 loop is CASTENSGEQFF. The CDR3, as DNA: TGTGCCAGCACGGAAAACAGCGGAGAGCAGTTCTTC. The J gene is TRBJ2-1, the V gene TRBV6-2 or TRBV6-3, with D possibly being TRBD2 (5 bases). V was trimmed by 7 bases and J by 10 bases, leaving 14 bases between them. Germline CDR1 is MNHEY and CDR2 is SVGEGT. CDR3 length: 12 residues.

In this sample, this clonotype turned up a few times. V usage is TRBV3-1 and J usage is TRBJ2-1; weak D call: TRBD2 (6 bases). The CDR3 runs 17 residues. V gave up 1 base and J gave up 5 bases, with 18 bases separating them. Germline-derived CDR1 and CDR2 are LGHDT and YNNKEL (reference sequence). The CDR3 bases are TGTGCCAGCAGCCAAGGTATCAGCGGGTGGCTCCACAATGAGCAGTTCTTC. Its translation is CASSQGISGWLHNEQFF.

This clonotype was found many times. The gene calls are TRBV6-1 and TRBJ2-5; D is unclear. CDR3 size: 13 residues. The germline V gene has CDR1 MNHNS and CDR2 SASEGT. Trimming left V 6 bases short and J 3 bases short, with 11 bases between. This CDR3 reads CASRESAEETQYF. Here the CDR3 DNA reads TGTGCCAGCAGAGAATCGGCAGAAGAGACCCAGTACTTC.

The chain has TRBV20-1 and TRBJ1-3; D gene ambiguous. In germline, CDR1 is DFQATT, CDR2 SNEGSKA (reference sequence). The CDR3 extends over 11 amino acids. CDR3 loop: CGGGAGNTIYF. CDR3 coding DNA: TGCGGCGGTGGGGCTGGAAACACCATATATTTT.

A single count supports this clonotype. The gene calls are TRBV5-1 and TRBJ2-1; 9 bases are a match to TRBD2. This CDR3 is 14 amino acids long. J lost 7 bases, V lost 9 bases, and 11 bases had no gene match. Germline V gene sequence: CDR1 SGHRS, CDR2 YFSETQ. The CDR3, as DNA: TGCGCCACCAAGAGTGGACTAGCGAGAAATGAGCAGTTCTTC. Amino acid sequence: CATKSGLARNEQFF.

The CDR3 here is CASSPLAGTQETQYF. As DNA, the CDR3 is TGTGCCAGCTCACCCCTAGCGGGGACCCAAGAGACCCAGTACTTC. This chain joins TRBV18 and TRBJ2-5; 9 bases agree with TRBD2. CDR1 is KGHSH and CDR2 is LQKENI in the germline V gene. This CDR3 contains 15 residues. Unmatched junction bases numbered 3, after V lost 3 bases and J lost 1 base. Combining the CDR3 with reference TRBV18 and TRBJ2-5 gives the whole variable domain NAGVMQNPRHLVRRRGQEARLRCSPMKGHSHVYWYRQLPEEGLKFMVYLQKENIIDESGMPKERFSAEFPKEGPSILRIQQVVRGDSAAYFCASSPLAGTQETQYFGPGTRLLVL.

This clonotype was detected many times. This chain uses TRBV6-1 with TRBJ2-5; D is possibly TRBD2 (6 bases). V gave up 4 bases and J gave up 5 bases, with 11 bases separating them. Germline V gene data show CDR1 as MNHNS and CDR2 as SASEGT. This CDR3 has 13 amino acids. The DNA of the CDR3 is TGTGCCAGCAGTGCGGGAGCTATGGAGACCCAGTACTTC. Amino acids: CASSAGAMETQYF.

This clonotype was detected only a few times. V gene TRBV7-2 combines with J gene TRBJ1-4; 7 bases map to TRBD1. This CDR3 contains 14 residues. J lost 3 bases, V lost 5 bases, and 3 bases had no gene match. Per the germline V gene, CDR1 is SGHTA and CDR2 is FQGNSA. The CDR3 sequence is CASSPGGSNEKLFF. The CDR3 DNA follows: TGTGCCAGCAGCCCAGGGGGGTCTAATGAAAAACTGTTTTTT.